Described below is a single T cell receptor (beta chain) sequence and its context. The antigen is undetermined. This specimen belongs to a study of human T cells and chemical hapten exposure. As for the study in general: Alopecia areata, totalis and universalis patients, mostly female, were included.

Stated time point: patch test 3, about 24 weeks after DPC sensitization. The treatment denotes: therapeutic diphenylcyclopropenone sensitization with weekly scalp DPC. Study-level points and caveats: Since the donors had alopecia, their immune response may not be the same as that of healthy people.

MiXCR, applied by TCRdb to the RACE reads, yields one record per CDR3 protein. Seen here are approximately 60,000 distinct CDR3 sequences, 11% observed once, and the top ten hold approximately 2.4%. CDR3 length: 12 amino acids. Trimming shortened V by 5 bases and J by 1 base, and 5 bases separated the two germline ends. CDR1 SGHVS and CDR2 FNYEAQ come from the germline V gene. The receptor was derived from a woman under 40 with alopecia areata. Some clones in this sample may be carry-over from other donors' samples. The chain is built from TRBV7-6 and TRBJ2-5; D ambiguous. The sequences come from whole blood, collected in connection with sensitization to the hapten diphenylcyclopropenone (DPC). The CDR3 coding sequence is TGTGCCAGCAGCATTTCCCAAGAGACCCAGTACTTC. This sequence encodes CASSISQETQYF.